This TCR beta chain was captured in a study of blood T cell repertoires in COVID-19. Study details: Acute and convalescent COVID-19 specimens originated in the United States, Italy and Spain. PBMCs, B-cell-depleted T cells, or T cells provided the cDNA or gDNA that made up the material.

Profiling relied on immunoSEQ multiplex PCR, and the TCRdb table lists in-frame clones only, not all of them. Here the sample spans approximately 260,000 clones, approximately 85% being singletons. This CDR3 region has 16 residues. From germline, CDR1 is KGHDR and CDR2 SFDVKD. Germline trimming cut 4 bases from V and 3 bases from J; bases unmatched to any gene: 6. This clone has a handful of counts. The V gene is TRBV24-1, the J gene TRBJ1-5; 9 bases align to TRBD1. This receptor was identified in a woman aged 70-85 years with acute or convalescent COVID-19. Sample: peripheral blood. In DNA, the CDR3 is TGTGCCACCAGTGACACGGGACAGGGAGACAATCAGCCCCAGCATTTT. Its protein product is CATSDTGQGDNQPQHF.